The rows below give T cell receptor beta chains drawn from one sample of a study of T cell responses to AZD1222 COVID-19 vaccine. Measured with immunoSEQ multiplex PCR; TCRdb has only the in-frame clones, and not every one. The sample lists 150,000 or so clones, 82% occurring once. The material was peripheral blood, obtained on day 0 of MenACWY control vaccination. The receptors here all came from an adult in good health. The CDR3 runs from the conserved cysteine through the conserved F or W. Fields, in order: clone size, V gene, J gene, D gene, CDR3 length, CDR3 protein, CDR3 DNA. The D gene is left open where the match is weak. Part of the rows lack a size; the others show once, few, many or a class for expanded clones.

size: few
V: TRBV5-4
J: TRBJ1-4
D: -
length: 14
CDR3: CASSLDMINEKLFF
DNA: TGTGCCAGCAGCTTGGACATGATTAATGAAAAACTGTTTTTT

size: once
V: TRBV2
J: TRBJ2-3
D: -
length: 12
CDR3: CASTLKTDTQYF
DNA: TGTGCCAGCACGTTAAAAACAGATACGCAGTATTTT

size: once
V: TRBV5-5
J: TRBJ1-5
D: TRBD1
length: 15
CDR3: CASSLGTVSNQPQHF
DNA: TGTGCCAGCAGCCTAGGGACAGTGAGCAATCAGCCCCAGCATTTT

size: -
V: TRBV5-1
J: TRBJ1-4
D: -
length: 17
CDR3: CASSLSVPGSSNEKLFF
DNA: TGCGCCAGCAGCTTGTCTGTTCCGGGCAGTTCTAATGAAAAACTGTTTTTT

size: -
V: TRBV2
J: TRBJ2-1
D: -
length: 15
CDR3: CASSPIGVSYNEQFF
DNA: TGTGCCAGCAGCCCCATAGGGGTATCCTACAATGAGCAGTTCTTC

size: -
V: TRBV5-1
J: TRBJ1-6
D: -
length: 18
CDR3: CASSLADPLGQPNSPLHF
DNA: TGCGCCAGCAGCTTGGCCGATCCTTTAGGACAGCCAAATTCACCCCTCCACTTT

size: -
V: TRBV3-1/TRBV3-2
J: TRBJ1-4
D: -
length: 15
CDR3: CASSPSRGRGEKLFF
DNA: TGTGCCAGCAGCCCCAGCCGTGGAAGGGGGGAAAAACTGTTTTTT

size: -
V: TRBV7-9
J: TRBJ2-5
D: -
length: 12
CDR3: CASSPFGETQYF
DNA: TGTGCCAGCAGCCCCTTCGGGGAGACCCAGTACTTC

size: -
V: TRBV3-1/TRBV3-2
J: TRBJ1-1
D: -
length: 13
CDR3: CASSRERAGVAFF
DNA: TGTGCCAGCAGCCGAGAGAGGGCGGGGGTTGCTTTCTTT

size: -
V: TRBV5-6
J: TRBJ1-1
D: -
length: 16
CDR3: CASSQVFGHMNTEAFF
DNA: TGTGCCAGCAGCCAAGTTTTCGGACACATGAACACTGAAGCTTTCTTT

size: -
V: TRBV28
J: TRBJ1-5
D: -
length: 13
CDR3: CASSRDSNQPQHF
DNA: TGTGCCAGCAGTCGGGACAGCAATCAGCCCCAGCATTTT

size: -
V: TRBV19
J: TRBJ2-1
D: TRBD2
length: 16
CDR3: CASSKTAGGYYNEQFF
DNA: TGTGCCAGTAGTAAAACAGCGGGGGGGTACTACAATGAGCAGTTCTTC

size: -
V: TRBV27
J: TRBJ1-1
D: -
length: 14
CDR3: CASSYLGGNTEAFF
DNA: TGTGCCAGCAGCTATCTGGGGGGCAACACTGAAGCTTTCTTT

size: -
V: TRBV19
J: TRBJ1-1
D: TRBD1
length: 16
CDR3: CASSIRVYGTGAEAFF
DNA: TGTGCCAGTAGTATACGGGTTTATGGGACAGGGGCTGAAGCTTTCTTT

size: -
V: TRBV30
J: TRBJ2-5
D: TRBD1
length: 18
CDR3: CAWTLGQSFPWGRETQYF
DNA: TGTGCCTGGACCCTGGGACAGTCTTTTCCGTGGGGTAGGGAGACCCAGTACTTC

size: -
V: TRBV5-4
J: TRBJ1-1
D: -
length: 15
CDR3: CASSFTHRVGTEAFF
DNA: TGTGCCAGCAGCTTCACCCACAGGGTCGGCACTGAAGCTTTCTTT

size: -
V: TRBV12-2
J: TRBJ2-5
D: -
length: 11
CDR3: CASRLQETQYF
DNA: TGTGCAAGTCGCTTACAAGAGACCCAGTACTTC

size: -
V: TRBV7-9
J: TRBJ1-5
D: -
length: 16
CDR3: CASSPLGEGVNQPQHF
DNA: TGTGCCAGCAGCCCTTTGGGGGAGGGGGTTAATCAGCCCCAGCATTTT

size: -
V: TRBV27
J: TRBJ1-2
D: -
length: 13
CDR3: CASSLSRGSGYTF
DNA: TGTGCCAGCAGTTTATCTCGAGGATCCGGCTACACCTTC

size: -
V: TRBV6-2/TRBV6-3
J: TRBJ1-1
D: -
length: 11
CDR3: CASSYTDRAFF
DNA: TGTGCCAGCAGTTACACGGACCGAGCTTTCTTT

size: -
V: TRBV27
J: TRBJ2-7
D: -
length: 13
CDR3: CASSLYGGHEQYF
DNA: TGTGCCAGCAGTTTATATGGGGGCCACGAGCAGTACTTC

size: -
V: TRBV6-5
J: TRBJ2-1
D: -
length: 15
CDR3: CASSYSGAPYNEQFF
DNA: TGTGCCAGCAGTTACTCCGGGGCCCCCTACAATGAGCAGTTCTTC

size: -
V: TRBV5-4
J: TRBJ1-4
D: -
length: 14
CDR3: CASSLRTDNEKLFF
DNA: TGTGCCAGCAGCTTGAGGACAGATAATGAAAAACTGTTTTTT

size: -
V: TRBV11-2
J: TRBJ2-3
D: -
length: 15
CDR3: CASSFSIEGTDTQYF
DNA: TGTGCCAGCAGCTTTTCCATCGAGGGCACAGATACGCAGTATTTT

size: -
V: TRBV25-1
J: TRBJ2-1
D: -
length: 13
CDR3: CASSAVGGHEQFF
DNA: TGTGCCAGCAGCGCCGTGGGGGGGCATGAGCAGTTCTTC

size: -
V: TRBV7-9
J: TRBJ1-6
D: -
length: 14
CDR3: CASSARGASSPLHF
DNA: TGTGCCAGCAGCGCCCGGGGGGCAAGTTCACCCCTCCACTTT

size: -
V: TRBV12-5
J: TRBJ1-2
D: -
length: 14
CDR3: CASGLVLSTYGYTF
DNA: TGTGCTAGTGGTTTGGTACTAAGCACCTATGGCTACACCTTC